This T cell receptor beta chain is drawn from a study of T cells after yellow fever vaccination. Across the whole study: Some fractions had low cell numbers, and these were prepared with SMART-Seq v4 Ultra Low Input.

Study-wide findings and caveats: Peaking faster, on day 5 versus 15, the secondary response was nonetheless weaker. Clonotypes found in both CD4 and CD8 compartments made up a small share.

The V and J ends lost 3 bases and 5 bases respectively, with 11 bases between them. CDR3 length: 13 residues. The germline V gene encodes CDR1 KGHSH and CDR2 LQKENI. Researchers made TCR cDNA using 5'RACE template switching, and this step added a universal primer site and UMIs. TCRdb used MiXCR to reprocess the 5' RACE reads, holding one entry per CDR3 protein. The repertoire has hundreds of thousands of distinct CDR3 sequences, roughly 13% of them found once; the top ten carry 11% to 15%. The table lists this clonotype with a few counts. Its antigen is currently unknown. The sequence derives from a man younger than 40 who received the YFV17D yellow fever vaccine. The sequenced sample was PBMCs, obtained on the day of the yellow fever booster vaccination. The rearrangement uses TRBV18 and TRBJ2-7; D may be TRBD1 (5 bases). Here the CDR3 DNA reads TGTGCCAGCTCACCGGGGCCGCTCGACGAGCAGTACTTC. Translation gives CASSPGPLDEQYF.